This T cell receptor (beta chain) was sequenced during a study of blood T cell repertoires in COVID-19. On the study more broadly: From the United States, Italy and Spain came samples of acute and convalescent COVID-19. The analysed material was cDNA or gDNA that came from T cells, B-cell-depleted T cells, or PBMCs.

Trimming left V 2 bases short and J 6 bases short, with 26 bases between. CDR1 SGHDT and CDR2 YYEEEE come from the germline V gene. CDR3 length: 18 residues. Profiling relied on immunoSEQ multiplex PCR, and the TCRdb table lists in-frame clones only, not all of them. The sample has approximately 260,000 clones; about 80% are singletons. Sequencing input: peripheral blood. The origin of this receptor is a woman over 75 with acute or convalescent COVID-19. V and J are TRBV5-6 and TRBJ1-2, with a weak D call TRBD1 (6 bases). CDR3 loop: CASSFPLSTGRPIDGYTF. CDR3 bases: TGTGCCAGCAGCTTCCCCCTGAGTACAGGGCGTCCTATCGATGGCTACACCTTC.